The 5 T cell receptor beta chains below come from one sample, sequenced in a study of vaccination and CD4 T cells after COVID-19. Their cognate antigens are unknown. Oncomine TCR Beta short-read sequencing was applied to DNA from cultured CD4+ T cells. TCRdb re-called the PCR reads with MiXCR, one entry per CDR3 protein. The sample consists of about 20,000 distinct CDR3 sequences, approximately 61% of them appearing once. The sample's treatment: approximately 9-day PBMC culture with coronavirus spike peptide pools or control peptides (ViraFEST assay). Sequenced input: CD4+ T cells from blood, cultured in vitro. The source is a human donor who had recovered from COVID-19.

A few counts support this clonotype. V usage is TRBV15 and J usage is TRBJ2-7; TRBD2 matches 10 bases. The germline V gene has CDR1 LNHNV and CDR2 YYDKDF (reference sequence). J was trimmed by 3 bases and V by 5 bases; bases with no gene match: 7. The CDR3 length is 15 residues. The CDR3 DNA sequence: TGTGCCACCAGCCGTCAGCGGGAGGGACTCTACGAGCAGTACTTC. Protein: CATSRQREGLYEQYF.

The rearrangement uses TRBV6-2 or TRBV6-3 and TRBJ1-5; D call uncertain. V was shortened by 0 bases and J by 2 bases, with 11 bases between the two germline ends. The germline V gene has CDR1 MNHEY and CDR2 SVGEGT. The CDR3 is 16 residues long. CDR3: CASSYSQGRRNQPQHF. For the CDR3, the DNA is TGTGCCAGCAGTTACTCGCAAGGGAGGCGCAATCAGCCCCAGCATTTT.

This chain joins TRBV20-1 and TRBJ2-3, with no clear D. Germline-derived CDR1 and CDR2 are DFQATT and SNEGSKA (reference sequence). Trimming removed 3 bases from V and 4 bases from J, with 14 bases in between. There are 14 residues in the CDR3. The CDR3 region is CSASWEISPDTQYF. CDR3 DNA sequence: TGCAGTGCTAGTTGGGAAATCTCCCCAGATACGCAGTATTTT.

The chain employs TRBV7-2 and TRBJ2-4; D gene unclear. The V and J ends lost 5 bases and 0 bases respectively, with 14 bases between them. Germline CDR1 SGHTA, CDR2 FQGNSA. CDR3 length: 16 residues. The DNA for the CDR3 is TGTGCCAGCAGCCCCGGGCGCTTGCTAGCCAAAAACATTCAGTACTTC. Encoded protein: CASSPGRLLAKNIQYF.

This clonotype has only one observation. The chain has TRBV28 and TRBJ1-5; 9 bases line up with TRBD1. CDR3 length: 13 residues. J lost 11 bases, V lost 6 bases, and 8 bases had no gene match. The germline gives CDR1 MDHEN, CDR2 SYDVKM. CDR3 sequence: CASRNRGPSAQHF. CDR3 nucleotides: TGTGCCAGCAGGAACAGGGGGCCCTCGGCCCAGCATTTT. The whole variable domain, filled in from reference TRBV28 and TRBJ1-5, reads DVKVTQSSRYLVKRTGEKVFLECVQDMDHENMFWYRQDPGLGLRLIYFSYDVKMKEKGDIPEGYSVSREKKERFSLILESASTNQTSMYLCASRNRGPSAQHFGDGTRLSIL.